This T cell receptor beta chain was recovered during a study of neurological immune-mediated disorders. The sample holds many counts of this clonotype. It was by 5'RACE with 10-nucleotide random UMIs that the cDNA was made. TCRdb analysed the 5' RACE reads with MiXCR anew, one entry per CDR3 protein. The sample lists about 22,000 distinct CDR3 sequences; about 10% were seen once. V gave up 2 bases and J gave up 8 bases; unmatched junction bases: 6. Germline V gene data show CDR1 as DFQATT and CDR2 as SNEGSKA (reference sequence). This CDR3 region has 15 residues. Source material was 2 million unsorted PBMCs, stored at -80 °C in RNAlater.

Sequenced input: PBMCs. This rearrangement joins TRBV20-1 to TRBJ1-6; 10 bases are a match to TRBD1. This receptor was taken from a woman aged 55-75 years with HTLV-1-associated myelopathy (HAM/TSP). The CDR3 DNA follows: TGCAGTGCTAGATTTCGGACAGGGGGGCATTCACCCCTCCACTTT. Protein product: CSARFRTGGHSPLHF.